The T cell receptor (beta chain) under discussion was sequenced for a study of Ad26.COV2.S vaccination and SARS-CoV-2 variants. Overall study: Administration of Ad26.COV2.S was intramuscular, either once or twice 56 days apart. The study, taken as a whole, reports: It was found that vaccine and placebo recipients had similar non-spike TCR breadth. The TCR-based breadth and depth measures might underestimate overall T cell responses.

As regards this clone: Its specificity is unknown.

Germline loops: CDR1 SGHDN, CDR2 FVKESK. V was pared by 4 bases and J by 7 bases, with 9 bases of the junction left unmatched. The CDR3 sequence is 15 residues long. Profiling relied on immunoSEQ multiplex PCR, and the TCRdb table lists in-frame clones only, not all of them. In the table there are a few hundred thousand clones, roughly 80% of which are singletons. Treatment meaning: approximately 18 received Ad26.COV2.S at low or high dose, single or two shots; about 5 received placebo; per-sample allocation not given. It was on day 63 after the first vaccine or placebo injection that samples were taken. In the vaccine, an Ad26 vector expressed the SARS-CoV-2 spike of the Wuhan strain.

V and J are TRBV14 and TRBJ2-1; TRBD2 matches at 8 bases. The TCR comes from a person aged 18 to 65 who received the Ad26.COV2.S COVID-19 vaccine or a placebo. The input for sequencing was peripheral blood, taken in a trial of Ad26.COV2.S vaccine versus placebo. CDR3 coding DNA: TGTGCCAGCAGCCCGATACGGGGGGGAAGGAATGAGCAGTTCTTC. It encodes CASSPIRGGRNEQFF.